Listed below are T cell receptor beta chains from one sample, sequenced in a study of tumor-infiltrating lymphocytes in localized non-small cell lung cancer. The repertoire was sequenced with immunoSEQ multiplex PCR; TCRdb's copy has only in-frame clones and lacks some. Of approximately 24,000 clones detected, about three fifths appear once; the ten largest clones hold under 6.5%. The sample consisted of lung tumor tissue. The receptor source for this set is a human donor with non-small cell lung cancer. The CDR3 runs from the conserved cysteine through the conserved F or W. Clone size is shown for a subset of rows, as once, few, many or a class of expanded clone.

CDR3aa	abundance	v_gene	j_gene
CASSEKAQTMYEQYF	NA	TRBV6-1	TRBJ2-7
CASLPRREETQYF	NA	TRBV2	TRBJ2-5
CASSQATGGLHEQYF	NA	TRBV4-1	TRBJ2-7
CASSLIAGYNEQFF	few	TRBV11-2	TRBJ2-1
CASRSGQGPTEAFF	NA	TRBV2	TRBJ1-1
CASSERTPAYNEQFF	NA	TRBV2	TRBJ2-1
CASSPRSGRSGTDTQYF	few	TRBV7-9	TRBJ2-3
CASNRQSSNQPQHF	NA	TRBV19	TRBJ1-5
CASSLMVAANEKLFF	NA	TRBV5-6	TRBJ1-4
CASHGDTQYF	medium-sized	TRBV19	TRBJ2-3
CASSFHPQNTEAFF	NA	TRBV28	TRBJ1-1
CASSRTRLDSPLHF	NA	TRBV6-5	TRBJ1-6
CASSFRGSLSGNTIYF	NA	TRBV5-6	TRBJ1-3
CASSQALGQNTEAFF	NA	TRBV4-2	TRBJ1-1
CASSRTTQETQYF	NA	TRBV11-3	TRBJ2-5
CASSPSGMPRNEQFF	NA	TRBV7-2	TRBJ2-1
CASSLLLLAVSLNEQFF	NA	TRBV7-2	TRBJ2-1
CASSLDVVQGENTGELFF	once	TRBV5-1	TRBJ2-2
CASSPTERMGEAFF	NA	TRBV18	TRBJ1-1
CAWSVEGFGYGYTF	NA	TRBV30	TRBJ1-2
CASSRGGSNQPQHF	NA	TRBV14	TRBJ1-5
CASTSPGEQGSNQPQHF	NA	TRBV28	TRBJ1-5
CASSRQGYEQYF	NA	TRBV11-1	TRBJ2-7
CASSRAGVGTGELFF	NA	TRBV5-4	TRBJ2-2
CASSLQGAWGTEAFF	NA	TRBV6-1	TRBJ1-1
CASSRDASSDEQYF	NA	TRBV5-1	TRBJ2-7
CASSYGGQMNTEAFF	NA	TRBV6-6	TRBJ1-1
CAFTRRSSYNEQFF	NA	TRBV30	TRBJ2-1
CASSYGGRFEKLFF	NA	TRBV6-6	TRBJ1-4
CASSLDGTGNQPQHF	few	TRBV7-3	TRBJ1-5
CASSLPWTGVEKLFF	NA	TRBV7-9	TRBJ1-4
CASSLAGNGELFF	NA	TRBV9	TRBJ2-2
CASSLWGQPGLAGGGTDTQYF	NA	TRBV5-1	TRBJ2-3
CASREGQGSYEQYF	NA	TRBV2	TRBJ2-7
CASSYPAGGGGYTF	NA	TRBV6-6	TRBJ1-2
CASSAGGYIYEQYF	few	TRBV2	TRBJ2-7
CASSPRRDSYEQYF	NA	TRBV18	TRBJ2-7
CASKIGSGAMNTEAFF	few	TRBV5-1	TRBJ1-1
CASSVAGNSMNTEAFF	NA	TRBV9	TRBJ1-1
CASSRNGDILYGYTF	once	TRBV6-5	TRBJ1-2
CASSPLAGTPFSTDTQYF	NA	TRBV7-9	TRBJ2-3
CASSPGYSNQPQHF	NA	TRBV27	TRBJ1-5
CASSRLNYGYTF	few	TRBV9	TRBJ1-2
CASRLDPSTDTQYF	NA	TRBV28	TRBJ2-3
CASRSVGGARGYTF	NA	TRBV2	TRBJ1-2
CASSWSQGVGTEAFF	NA	TRBV6-5	TRBJ1-1
CASSPKNRDAGYTF	NA	TRBV7-8	TRBJ1-2
CASSLQVGVNTEAFF	few	TRBV5-1	TRBJ1-1
CASSVTGAHAEAFF	NA	TRBV2	TRBJ1-1